Listed below are T cell receptor beta chains from one sample, sequenced in a study of blood T cell repertoires in COVID-19. Method: immunoSEQ multiplex PCR; TCRdb's copy keeps in-frame clones and lacks some. There are under 200,000 clones in the sample; 86% occur only once, and around 3.5% lies in the top ten. Sequencing was performed on peripheral blood. These receptors originate from an older man with acute or convalescent COVID-19. Both conserved end residues are part of each CDR3. A D gene is named only where the DNA matches it firmly. A clone size is listed for some rows: how often the clone was seen (once, few, many), or a class if it is expanded.

v_gene,abundance,j_gene,d_gene,CDR3aa,CDR3nt
TRBV28,.,TRBJ2-3,.,CASTLYRDFPPWTQYF,TGTGCCAGCACCTTGTATCGGGACTTCCCCCCGTGGACGCAGTATTTT
TRBV5-6,.,TRBJ2-7,.,CASSFSLVYEQYF,TGTGCCAGCAGCTTCTCTCTAGTCTACGAGCAGTACTTC
TRBV7-6,.,TRBJ2-3,TRBD2,CASSLEPIRGGAADTQYF,TGTGCCAGCAGCTTAGAACCAATTAGGGGAGGGGCGGCAGATACGCAGTATTTT
TRBV9,.,TRBJ2-2,.,CASSARGFLGGELFF,TGTGCCAGCAGCGCGAGAGGCTTTCTAGGCGGGGAGCTGTTTTTT
TRBV4-3,.,TRBJ2-3,TRBD2,CASSQETTSGGTGDTQYF,TGCGCCAGCAGCCAAGAAACCACTAGCGGGGGGACGGGAGATACGCAGTATTTT
TRBV28,.,TRBJ1-5,.,CASSFVNQPQHF,TGTGCCAGCAGTTTTGTAAATCAGCCCCAGCATTTT
TRBV28,.,TRBJ1-6,.,CASSLTDSVSPLHF,TGTGCCAGCAGTTTAACGGACAGCGTTTCACCCCTCCACTTT
TRBV5-6,.,TRBJ2-4,TRBD1,CASSLVGGTGVHKNIQYF,TGTGCCAGCAGCTTGGTTGGCGGGACAGGGGTCCACAAAAACATTCAGTACTTC
TRBV5-1,.,TRBJ1-2,.,CASSGDSAGYTF,TGCGCCAGCAGCGGGGACTCGGCGGGCTACACCTTC
TRBV9,.,TRBJ2-1,.,CASSSQGFNEQFF,TGTGCCAGCAGCTCACAGGGCTTCAATGAGCAGTTCTTC
TRBV28,.,TRBJ2-2,TRBD1,CASSFLDRVNGELFF,TGTGCCAGCAGTTTCCTGGACAGGGTAAACGGGGAGCTGTTTTTT
TRBV6-5,.,TRBJ2-7,.,CASLRGRVMNEQYF,TGTGCCAGCCTAAGGGGCAGGGTGATGAACGAGCAGTACTTC
TRBV29-1,few,TRBJ2-7,TRBD1,CSVIGGFSYEQYF,TGCAGCGTCATAGGGGGCTTCTCCTACGAGCAGTACTTC
TRBV7-3,.,TRBJ1-6,TRBD1,CASSPQGDRDSPLHF,TGTGCCAGCAGCCCCCAGGGGGACAGGGATTCACCCCTCCACTTT
TRBV20-1,once,TRBJ2-3,.,CSASDFSSTDTQYF,TGCAGTGCTAGTGACTTCTCTAGCACAGATACGCAGTATTTT
TRBV6-5,once,TRBJ2-1,.,CASSKNVANEQFF,TGTGCCAGCAGCAAAAATGTAGCTAATGAGCAGTTCTTC
TRBV5-1,.,TRBJ1-1,.,CASQMNTEAFF,TGCGCCAGCCAGATGAACACTGAAGCTTTCTTT
TRBV15,.,TRBJ1-6,.,CATSRGAVPNSPLHF,TGTGCCACCAGCAGAGGGGCAGTTCCTAATTCACCCCTCCACTTT
TRBV4-1,.,TRBJ2-5,TRBD2,CASSQGLAGGIETQYF,TGCGCCAGCAGCCAAGGGTTAGCGGGGGGGATAGAGACCCAGTACTTC
TRBV5-5,.,TRBJ2-6,.,CASSGGWGANVLTF,TGTGCCAGCAGCGGGGGCTGGGGGGCCAACGTCCTGACTTTC
TRBV27,.,TRBJ2-5,.,CASSLNSLIRTQYF,TGTGCCAGCAGTTTAAACAGCCTAATACGGACCCAGTACTTC
TRBV30,once,TRBJ1-5,.,CAWGTQGNQPQHF,TGTGCCTGGGGTACGCAGGGCAATCAGCCCCAGCATTTT
TRBV2,.,TRBJ1-5,.,CASHPGVGNQPQHF,TGTGCCAGTCACCCGGGGGTTGGCAATCAGCCCCAGCATTTT
TRBV7-2,.,TRBJ1-2,TRBD1,CASSLAGGNYGYTF,TGTGCCAGCAGCTTAGCAGGGGGCAACTATGGCTACACCTTC
TRBV5-1,.,TRBJ2-3,.,CASSSRMLTDTQYF,TGCGCCAGCAGCTCCAGGATGCTAACAGATACGCAGTATTTT
TRBV28,.,TRBJ2-7,TRBD2,CASTLAGGSYEQYF,TGTGCCAGCACTCTAGCGGGAGGCTCTTATGAGCAGTACTTC